This T cell receptor (beta chain) was sequenced for a study of shared clonotypes between healthy human individuals. With regard to this clone: Its specificity is unknown.

Genomic DNA (from each subset) was split evenly across several immunoSEQ plates. TCRdb's copy holds only in-frame clones and misses some; the assay was immunoSEQ multiplex PCR. The sample shows 2 million to 2.5 million clones, 85% to 95% of them seen only once. With V trimmed by 1 base and J by 6 bases, 7 bases remained unmatched. This CDR3 spans 16 amino acids. CDR1 and CDR2 from the germline V gene are LNHDA and SQIVND (reference sequence). Whole-study results and caveats: It was only blood that was sampled, and tissue repertoires likely differ. As a rule, naive subsets had a larger estimated richness than memory subsets.

Specimen: naive CD4+ T cells from PBMCs. Specified subset: CD45RA+ positively selected. The chain carries TRBV19 and TRBJ1-5; 9 bases are shared with TRBD1. The TCR comes from a man younger than 30 in good health. Some clones in this sample may be carry-over from other donors' samples. The CDR3, as DNA: TGTGCCAGTAGTATAGCCACAGGGGGCAGTTCTCAGCCCCAGCATTTT. Translation: CASSIATGGSSQPQHF.